The 23 T cell receptor beta chains presented below share a single source sample, sequenced in a study of beta chain features in type 1 diabetes. Findings and caveats of the study: All four CD4+ subsets of Type 1 diabetes patients contained TCRB CDR3s that were moderately but significantly shorter.

For these receptors, no antigen is known. The study reverse transcribed the entire isolated RNA, so it sequenced expressed TCRB transcripts. Sequenced by immunoSEQ multiplex PCR; TCRdb stores in-frame clones only, minus some. The sample includes around 130,000 clones, approximately 16% seen only once; the top ten take approximately 2.3%. The sequencing input was central memory CD4+ T cells from blood. All receptors come from a young man with type 1 diabetes.

There are many counts of this clone. The J gene is TRBJ2-7, the V gene TRBV13, with TRBD1 as a possible D gene (5 bases). Between the trimmed V and J ends, which lost 6 bases and 3 bases, there was a span of 12 bases. The length of the CDR3 is 13 residues. Germline V gene data show CDR1 as PRHDT and CDR2 as FYEKMQ (reference sequence). This CDR3 reads CASRDRTSYEQYF. CDR3 coding DNA: TGTGCCAGCAGAGACAGAACGAGCTACGAGCAGTACTTC.

The rearrangement uses TRBV7-2 and TRBJ1-6; 7 bases match TRBD1. Germline V gives CDR1 SGHTA, CDR2 FQGNSA. This CDR3 has 15 amino acids. The ends lost 1 base at V and 5 bases at J; junction bases unmatched: 2. CDR3 coding DNA: TGTGCCAGCAGCTTAGAGGGGGCCCATAATTCACCCCTCCACTTT. This translates into CASSLEGAHNSPLHF.

The chain recombines TRBV7-2 with TRBJ2-5; D remains ambiguous. This CDR3 contains 12 residues. V was shortened by 4 bases and J by 3 bases, with 6 bases between the two germline ends. Looked up from germline, CDR1 is SGHTA and CDR2 is FQGNSA. The CDR3 sequence: CASSYYEETQYF. The DNA for the CDR3 is TGTGCCAGCAGCTACTACGAAGAGACCCAGTACTTC. Together with reference TRBV7-2 and TRBJ2-5, the CDR3 gives the full variable domain: GAGVSQSPSNKVTEKGKDVELRCDPISGHTALYWYRQSLGQGLEFLIYFQGNSAPDKSGLPSDRFSAERTGGSVSTLTIQRTQQEDSAVYLCASSYYEETQYFGPGTRLLVL.

This chain connects TRBV18 to TRBJ1-6, with 8 bases aligning to TRBD1. V gave up 4 bases and J gave up 7 bases; unmatched junction bases: 6. From germline, CDR1 is KGHSH and CDR2 LQKENI. This CDR3 is built from 15 residues. The CDR3 loop is CASSRGQGDNSPLHF. CDR3 coding DNA: TGTGCCAGCTCACGTGGACAGGGTGACAATTCACCCCTCCACTTT.

Concerning this clone itself: Germline and junction disagree at one end, which may indicate a read error. The rearrangement links TRBV18 to TRBJ2-5; D remains unclear. Germline V gene data show CDR1 as KGHSH and CDR2 as LQKENI. The CDR3 runs 13 residues. CDR3: CASSPQGLETQYF. DNA of the CDR3: TGTGCCAGCTCCCCACAAGGGCTGGAGACCCAGTACTTC. The full variable domain, in which reference TRBV18 and TRBJ2-5 provide the parts outside the CDR3, is NAGVMQNPRHLVRRRGQEARLRCSPMKGHSHVYWYRQLPEEGLKFMVYLQKENIIDESGMPKERFSAEFPKEGPSILRIQQVVRGDSAAYFCASSPQGLETQYFGPGTRLLVL.

Remarks on this clone: This sample includes further DNA sequences coding for the same CDR3. J is TRBJ2-7 and V is TRBV4-3, with no clear D. The CDR3 has 14 residues. Germline CDR1 and CDR2: LGHNA and YSLEER. Trimming shortened V by 0 bases and J by 1 base, and 7 bases separated the two germline ends. The CDR3 loop is CASSQDLKSYEQYF. CDR3 coding DNA: TGCGCCAGCAGCCAAGATTTGAAGTCCTACGAGCAGTACTTC.

The rearrangement joins TRBV30 to TRBJ1-4, with 8 bases fitting TRBD1. This CDR3 contains 21 residues. The germline V gene encodes CDR1 GTSNPN and CDR2 SVGIG (reference sequence). V trimming: 0 bases; J trimming: 4 bases; junction bases outside the gene matches: 22. The CDR3 is CAWSVPIAGTGINGGNEKLFF. CDR3 DNA: TGTGCCTGGAGTGTCCCGATAGCCGGGACAGGAATCAACGGGGGTAATGAAAAACTGTTTTTT.

This clone showed up just a few times. This sequence joins TRBV6-1 and TRBJ1-5; a weak D match, TRBD1 (6 bases). This CDR3 is 14 amino acids long. V was clipped by 7 bases and J by 2 bases, with 12 bases between them. The germline CDR1 and CDR2 sequences are MNHNS and SASEGT. The DNA of the CDR3 is TGTGCCAGCACCGAAGGGGGTGGCAATCAGCCCCAGCATTTT. This encodes CASTEGGGNQPQHF.

The J gene is TRBJ2-7, the V gene TRBV11-2, with 8 bases identical to TRBD2. From germline, CDR1 is SGHAT and CDR2 FQNNGV. Germline trimming cut 4 bases from V and 4 bases from J; bases unmatched to any gene: 12. This CDR3 spans 16 amino acids. The CDR3 loop is CASSSPPGGTPYEQYF. In DNA, the CDR3 is TGTGCCAGCAGCTCCCCACCGGGAGGGACACCTTACGAGCAGTACTTC.

This clone came up a few times. This chain links TRBV20-1 with TRBJ2-7; no clear D gene. The germline V and J ends were trimmed by 6 bases and 5 bases, with 11 bases remaining between them. Germline V lookup: CDR1 DFQATT, CDR2 SNEGSKA (reference sequence). The CDR3 sequence is 11 residues long. The CDR3 loop is CSAHQGNEQYF. Here the CDR3 DNA reads TGCAGTGCCCATCAAGGCAACGAGCAGTACTTC.

This clone was detected a few times. The gene calls are TRBV2 and TRBJ2-7, with a weak D call TRBD1 (6 bases). The germline CDR1 and CDR2 sequences are SNHLY and FYNNEI. V was cut by 6 bases and J by 2 bases, with 14 bases left in between. The CDR3 sequence is 14 residues long. In nucleotides, the CDR3 is TGTGCCAGCAGGGGAGACAGGCGTACCTACGAGCAGTACTTC. It specifies CASRGDRRTYEQYF.

This clone was seen only a few times. The V call is TRBV7-2, the J call TRBJ1-2, with D tentatively TRBD1 (6 bases). Germline-derived CDR1 and CDR2 are SGHTA and FQGNSA. With 4 bases removed from V and 5 bases from J, the gap between germline ends came to 14 bases. The CDR3 covers 14 residues. The CDR3 loop reads CASSSQGGGYGYTF. The CDR3 DNA sequence: TGTGCCAGCAGCTCACAAGGGGGAGGGTATGGCTACACCTTC.

The chain carries TRBV7-9 and TRBJ1-6; D call uncertain. The CDR3 is 18 residues long. V gave up 1 base and J gave up 6 bases, with 19 bases separating them. Germline loops: CDR1 SEHNR, CDR2 FQNEAQ (reference sequence). The CDR3 coding sequence is TGTGCCAGCAGCTTAGGTTTCAAACACGGTCTTATTAATTCACCCCTCCACTTT. This sequence encodes CASSLGFKHGLINSPLHF. Together with reference TRBV7-9 and TRBJ1-6, the CDR3 gives the full variable domain: DTGVSQNPRHKITKRGQNVTFRCDPISEHNRLYWYRQTLGQGPEFLTYFQNEAQLEKSRLLSDRFSAERPKGSFSTLEIQRTEQGDSAMYLCASSLGFKHGLINSPLHFGNGTRLTVT.

In this sample, this clone turned up a few times. J is TRBJ2-2 and V is TRBV7-8; 8 bases align to TRBD1. CDR1 is SGHVS, CDR2 FQNEAQ, per germline. The CDR3 is 15 residues long. J lost 7 bases, V lost 5 bases, and 9 bases had no gene match. CDR3 nucleotide sequence: TGTGCCAGCAGCCTAAGGCAGGGGGCGGACGGGGAGCTGTTTTTT. It codes for CASSLRQGADGELFF.

V and J are TRBV7-2 and TRBJ1-4; 7 positions match TRBD1. The CDR3 spans 15 residues. Germline V gene data show CDR1 as SGHTA and CDR2 as FQGNSA. V lost 1 base, J lost 7 bases, and 6 bases stayed unmatched. The CDR3 sequence: CASSLVARGSEKLFF. CDR3 nucleotides: TGTGCCAGCAGCTTAGTGGCCAGGGGGAGTGAAAAACTGTTTTTT.

This clone occurred a few times. CDR3 coding DNA: TGCGCCAGCAGGTTGACAGGGGACTATGGCTACACCTTC. It yields the protein CASRLTGDYGYTF. The rearrangement links TRBV5-1 to TRBJ1-2; 8 nucleotides agree with TRBD1. Germline V gives CDR1 SGHRS, CDR2 YFSETQ. V lost 5 bases, J lost 3 bases, and 3 bases stayed unmatched. The CDR3 totals 13 residues.

This sequence joins TRBV4-3 and TRBJ1-1; the D is unclear. Looked up from germline, CDR1 is LGHNA and CDR2 is YSLEER. V was cut by 4 bases and J by 2 bases, with 14 bases left in between. This CDR3 is 15 amino acids long. In nucleotides, the CDR3 is TGCGCCAGCAGCCCCAGCCCCGGCAGAAACACTGAAGCTTTCTTT. This gives the protein CASSPSPGRNTEAFF.

This CDR3 is CSVVPGGWNYEQYF. DNA of the CDR3: TGCAGCGTTGTCCCTGGGGGGTGGAACTACGAGCAGTACTTC. This chain connects TRBV29-1 to TRBJ2-7, with a weak D call TRBD2 (6 bases). Germline CDR1 is SQVTM and CDR2 is ANQGSEA. The V gene lost 4 bases and the J gene lost 3 bases, with 16 bases spanning the gap. This CDR3 is 14 amino acids long.

The J gene is TRBJ1-6, the V gene TRBV27, with a tentative D call TRBD1 (6 bases). Germline CDR1 is MNHEY and CDR2 is SMNVEV (reference sequence). This CDR3 is 14 amino acids long. V was clipped by 6 bases and J by 9 bases, with 15 bases between them. CDR3: CASSPGTIGSPLHF. The CDR3 bases are TGTGCCAGCAGCCCAGGGACAATCGGTTCACCCCTCCACTTT.

The chain is built from TRBV7-9 and TRBJ1-1; 8 bases align to TRBD1. V lost 5 bases and J lost 4; bases outside the gene matches: 6. The CDR3 has 14 amino acids. Germline values: CDR1 SEHNR, CDR2 FQNEAQ (reference sequence). The CDR3 sequence is CASSPGQGGTEAFF. DNA of the CDR3: TGTGCCAGCAGCCCCGGACAGGGCGGCACTGAAGCTTTCTTT.

The rearrangement uses TRBV28 and TRBJ2-1; 9 nucleotides agree with TRBD1. This CDR3 has 12 amino acids. Germline CDR1 MDHEN, CDR2 SYDVKM. V lost 9 bases and J lost 8; bases outside the gene matches: 5. CDR3 region: CASRRQGDEQFF. The CDR3 region has the DNA TGTGCCAGTCGACGACAGGGGGATGAGCAGTTCTTC.

The chain is built from TRBV18 and TRBJ1-2; the D gene is possibly TRBD1 (6 bases). The V gene's germline CDR1 is KGHSH and CDR2 LQKENI. Trimming stripped 0 bases from V and 8 bases from J, with 16 bases between. The CDR3 has 15 amino acids. The CDR3 sequence: CASSPPGTGREGYTF. CDR3 DNA: TGTGCCAGCTCACCACCCGGCACAGGGAGGGAAGGCTACACCTTC. Full variable domain (rest looked up from reference TRBV18 and TRBJ1-2): NAGVMQNPRHLVRRRGQEARLRCSPMKGHSHVYWYRQLPEEGLKFMVYLQKENIIDESGMPKERFSAEFPKEGPSILRIQQVVRGDSAAYFCASSPPGTGREGYTFGSGTRLTVV.

This clone was observed once. The chain recombines TRBV7-6 with TRBJ1-2; D gene unclear. Germline loops: CDR1 SGHVS, CDR2 FNYEAQ. CDR3 length: 14 residues. Trimming left V 5 bases short and J 5 bases short, with 15 bases between. CDR3 coding DNA: TGTGCCAGCAGCCCAGTCGGAGATGCGTATGGCTACACCTTC. Protein: CASSPVGDAYGYTF.